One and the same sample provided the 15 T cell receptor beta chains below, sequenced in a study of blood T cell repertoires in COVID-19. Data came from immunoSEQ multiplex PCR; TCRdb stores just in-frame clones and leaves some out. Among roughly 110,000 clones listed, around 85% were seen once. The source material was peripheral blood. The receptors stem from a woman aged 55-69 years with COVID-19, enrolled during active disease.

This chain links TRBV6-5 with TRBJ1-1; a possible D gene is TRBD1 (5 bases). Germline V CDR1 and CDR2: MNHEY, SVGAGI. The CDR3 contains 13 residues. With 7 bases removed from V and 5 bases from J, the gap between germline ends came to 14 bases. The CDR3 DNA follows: TGTGCCAGCAACCGGGGGGGGTGGACTGAAGCTTTCTTT. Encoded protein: CASNRGGWTEAFF.

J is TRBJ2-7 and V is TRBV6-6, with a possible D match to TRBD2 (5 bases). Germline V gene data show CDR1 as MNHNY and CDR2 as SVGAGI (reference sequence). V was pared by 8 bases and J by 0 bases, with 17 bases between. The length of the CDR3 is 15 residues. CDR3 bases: TGTGCCAGCGCTACTGAGGGAGATCTCTCCTACGAGCAGTACTTC. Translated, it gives CASATEGDLSYEQYF.

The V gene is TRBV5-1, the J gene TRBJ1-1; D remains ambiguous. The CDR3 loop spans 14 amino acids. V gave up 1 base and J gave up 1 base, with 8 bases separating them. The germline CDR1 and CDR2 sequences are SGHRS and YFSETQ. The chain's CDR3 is CASSLRPGNTEAFF. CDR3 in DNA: TGCGCCAGCAGCTTGCGCCCAGGGAACACTGAAGCTTTCTTT.

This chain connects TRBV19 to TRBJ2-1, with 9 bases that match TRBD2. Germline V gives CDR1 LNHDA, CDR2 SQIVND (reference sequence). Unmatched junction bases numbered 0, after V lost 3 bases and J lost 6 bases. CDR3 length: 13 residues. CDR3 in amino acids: CASSMTSGNEQFF. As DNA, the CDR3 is TGTGCCAGTAGTATGACTAGCGGCAATGAGCAGTTCTTC.

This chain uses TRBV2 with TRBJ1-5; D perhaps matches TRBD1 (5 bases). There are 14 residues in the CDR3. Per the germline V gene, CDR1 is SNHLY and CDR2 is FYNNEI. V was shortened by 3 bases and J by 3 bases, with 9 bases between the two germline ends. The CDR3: CASSDRRDNQPQHF. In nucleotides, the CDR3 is TGTGCCAGCAGTGACCGCAGGGACAATCAGCCCCAGCATTTT.

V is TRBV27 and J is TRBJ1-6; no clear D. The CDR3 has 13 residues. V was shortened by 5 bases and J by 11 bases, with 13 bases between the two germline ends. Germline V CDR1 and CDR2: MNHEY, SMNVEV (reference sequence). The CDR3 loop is CASSTPAGTPLHF. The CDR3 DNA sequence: TGTGCCAGCAGTACCCCGGCGGGAACACCCCTCCACTTT.

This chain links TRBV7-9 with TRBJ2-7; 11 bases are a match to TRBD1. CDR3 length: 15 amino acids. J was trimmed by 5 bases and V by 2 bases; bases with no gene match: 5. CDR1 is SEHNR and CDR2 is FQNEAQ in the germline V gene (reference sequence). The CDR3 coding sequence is TGTGCCAGCAGCTTACCAGGACAGGGGGCCAACGAGCAGTACTTC. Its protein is CASSLPGQGANEQYF.

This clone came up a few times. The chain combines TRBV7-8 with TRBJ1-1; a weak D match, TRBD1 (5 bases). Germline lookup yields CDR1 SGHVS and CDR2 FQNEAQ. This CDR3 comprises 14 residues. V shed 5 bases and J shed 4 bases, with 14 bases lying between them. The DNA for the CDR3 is TGTGCCAGCAGCACTCGGGGAGGGGCCACTGAAGCTTTCTTT. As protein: CASSTRGGATEAFF.

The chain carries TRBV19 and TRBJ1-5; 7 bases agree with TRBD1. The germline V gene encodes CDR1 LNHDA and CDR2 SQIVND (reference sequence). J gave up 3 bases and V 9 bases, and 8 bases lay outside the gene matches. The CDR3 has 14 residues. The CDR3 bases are TGTGCCAGCCAATACAGGGGAACCAATCAGCCCCAGCATTTT. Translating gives CASQYRGTNQPQHF.

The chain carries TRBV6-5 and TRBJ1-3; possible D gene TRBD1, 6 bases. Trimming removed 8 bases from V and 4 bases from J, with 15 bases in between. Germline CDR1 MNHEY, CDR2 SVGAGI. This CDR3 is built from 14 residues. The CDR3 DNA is TGTGCCAGCGTAGGCACAGGGATCGGAAACACCATATATTTT. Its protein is CASVGTGIGNTIYF.

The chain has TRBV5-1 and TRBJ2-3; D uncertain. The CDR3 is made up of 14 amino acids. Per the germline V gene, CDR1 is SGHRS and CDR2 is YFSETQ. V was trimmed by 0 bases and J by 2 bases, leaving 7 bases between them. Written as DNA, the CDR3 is TGCGCCAGCAGCTTGGGCACAAACACAGATACGCAGTATTTT. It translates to CASSLGTNTDTQYF. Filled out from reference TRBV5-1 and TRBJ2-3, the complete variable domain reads KAGVTQTPRYLIKTRGQQVTLSCSPISGHRSVSWYQQTPGQGLQFLFEYFSETQRNKGNFPGRFSGRQFSNSRSEMNVSTLELGDSALYLCASSLGTNTDTQYFGPGTRLTVL.

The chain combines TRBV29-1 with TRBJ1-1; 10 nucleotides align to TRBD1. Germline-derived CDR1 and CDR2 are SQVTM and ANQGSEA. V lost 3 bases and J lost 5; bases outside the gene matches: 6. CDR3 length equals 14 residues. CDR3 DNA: TGCAGCGTTGAGAGGGACAGGGGAGGAACTGAAGCTTTCTTT. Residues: CSVERDRGGTEAFF. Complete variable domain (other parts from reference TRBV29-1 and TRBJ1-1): SAVISQKPSRDICQRGTSLTIQCQVDSQVTMMFWYRQQPGQSLTLIATANQGSEATYESGFVIDKFPISRPNLTFSTLTVSNMSPEDSSIYLCSVERDRGGTEAFFGQGTRLTVV.

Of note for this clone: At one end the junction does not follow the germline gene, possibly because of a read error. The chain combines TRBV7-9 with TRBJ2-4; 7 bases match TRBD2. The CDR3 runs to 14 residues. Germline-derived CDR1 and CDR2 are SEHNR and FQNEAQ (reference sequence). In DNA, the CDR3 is TGTGCCAGCAGCCTAGCGGCGAGGGAAAACATTCAGTACTTC. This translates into CASSLAARENIQYF. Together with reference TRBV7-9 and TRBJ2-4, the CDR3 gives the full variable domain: DTGVSQNPRHKITKRGQNVTFRCDPISEHNRLYWYRQTLGQGPEFLTYFQNEAQLEKSRLLSDRFSAERPKGSFSTLEIQRTEQGDSAMYLCASSLAARENIQYFGAGTRLSVL.

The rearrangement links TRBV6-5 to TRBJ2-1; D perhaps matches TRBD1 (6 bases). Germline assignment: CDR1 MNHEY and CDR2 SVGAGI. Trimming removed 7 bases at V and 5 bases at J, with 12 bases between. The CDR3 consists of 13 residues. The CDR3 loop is CASTRDTDNEQFF. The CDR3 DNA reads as TGTGCCAGCACCAGGGACACGGACAATGAGCAGTTCTTC.

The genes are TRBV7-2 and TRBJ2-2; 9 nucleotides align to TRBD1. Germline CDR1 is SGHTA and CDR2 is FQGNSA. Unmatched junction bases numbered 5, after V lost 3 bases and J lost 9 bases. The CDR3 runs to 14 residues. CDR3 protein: CASSLTGGLWELFF. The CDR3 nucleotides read TGTGCCAGCAGCTTGACAGGGGGTTTGTGGGAGCTGTTTTTT. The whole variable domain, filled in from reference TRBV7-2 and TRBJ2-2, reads GAGVSQSPSNKVTEKGKDVELRCDPISGHTALYWYRQSLGQGLEFLIYFQGNSAPDKSGLPSDRFSAERTGGSVSTLTIQRTQQEDSAVYLCASSLTGGLWELFFGEGSRLTVL.